The 4 T cell receptor beta chains listed next were all sequenced from one sample in a study of CD8+CD57+ T cells in acquired aplastic anemia. TCR beta VDJ combinations and CDR3 sequences were profiled from genomic DNA. TCRdb itself ran the reads through MiXCR, one entry per CDR3 protein. Among around 400,000 distinct CDR3 sequences listed, about 70% were seen once. The sequenced material came from sorted CD4+, CD8+, or CD8+CD57+ T cells (not recorded which) from PBMCs. The receptors were gathered from a human donor in good health, serving as a control.

Comments on this clonotype: It is unclear where the CDR3 begins or ends on the DNA, so no DNA is shown, and the CDR3 is as TCRdb lists it. This sequence joins TRBV7-4 and TRBJ2-6. The CDR3 comprises 14 residues, both ends counted. Germline V CDR1 and CDR2: SGHVT, SQSDAQ. CDR3 sequence reads: CASSVGTGANDTTF.

This clonotype was detected once. The chain is built from TRBV20-1 and TRBJ2-7; no reliable D call. In germline, CDR1 is DFQATT, CDR2 SNEGSKA (reference sequence). The CDR3 is 13 amino acids. V was cut by 2 bases and J by 1 base, with 9 bases left in between. CDR3 protein: CSARYSGSYEQYF. The CDR3 DNA follows: TGCAGTGCTAGATATTCGGGTTCCTACGAGCAGTACTTC.

The chain carries TRBV20-1 and TRBJ2-1; the D is unclear. This CDR3 is built from 12 residues. The V end lost 4 bases, the J end lost 8 bases, and 12 bases lay between the germline ends. Germline V gene sequence: CDR1 DFQATT, CDR2 SNEGSKA (reference sequence). The CDR3 loop reads CSAIPAGHEQFF. CDR3 coding DNA: TGCAGTGCTATCCCCGCCGGCCATGAGCAGTTCTTC.

Points on this clonotype: The junction and the germline gene differ at one end; a read error may be behind it. This chain links TRBV5-1 with TRBJ2-1; either TRBD1 or TRBD2 may fit D (5 bases each). This CDR3 comprises 14 residues. Germline V lookup: CDR1 SGHRS, CDR2 YFSETQ. The CDR3 here is CASSLRGAQNEQFF. CDR3 in DNA: TGTGCCAGCAGCTTGAGAGGGGCGCAGAATGAGCAGTTCTTC. The complete variable domain, with remaining parts taken from reference TRBV5-1 and TRBJ2-1, reads KAGVTQTPRYLIKTRGQQVTLSCSPISGHRSVSWYQQTPGQGLQFLFEYFSETQRNKGNFPGRFSGRQFSNSRSEMNVSTLELGDSALYLCASSLRGAQNEQFFGPGTRLTVL.